These 29 T cell receptor beta chains share one sample of origin, sequenced in a study of T cells in Graves' hyperthyroidism and ophthalmopathy. There were TCR beta CDR3 regions amplified from RNA transcripts. When the TCR CDR3 underwent first-round RT-PCR, the HTBI primer set was used. TCRdb re-analysed the multiplex PCR reads in MiXCR, keeping a single row per CDR3 protein. The sample records roughly 740,000 distinct CDR3 sequences, over 15% being singletons. Material: blood. These receptors were collected from a man aged 18 to 29 with Graves' hyperthyroidism.

This clonotype has a count of ten or more. The chain recombines TRBV6-1 with TRBJ2-7, with TRBD1 as a possible D gene (5 bases). Between the trimmed V and J ends, which lost 7 bases and 0 bases, there was a span of 10 bases. CDR3 length: 13 amino acids. Germline values: CDR1 MNHNS, CDR2 SASEGT. CDR3 sequence: CASTETASYEQYF. The CDR3 nucleotides read TGTGCCAGCACCGAGACAGCCTCCTACGAGCAGTACTTC.

In its sample, this clonotype was seen many times. This rearrangement joins TRBV2 to TRBJ2-5, with D possibly TRBD1 on 5 matching bases. This CDR3 comprises 16 residues. V was clipped by 2 bases and J by 4 bases, with 17 bases between them. Germline assignment: CDR1 SNHLY and CDR2 FYNNEI. CDR3 sequence reads: CASSEPGPQALETQYF. The CDR3 coding sequence is TGTGCCAGCAGTGAACCAGGGCCCCAAGCCTTAGAGACCCAGTACTTC.

V gene TRBV4-1 combines with J gene TRBJ2-7; possibly TRBD1 for D (5 bases). V lost 4 bases and J lost 2, with 12 bases in between. Germline V gene lookup returns CDR1 MGHRA and CDR2 YSYEKL. This CDR3 has 14 residues. CDR3 sequence reads: CASSRDSRTYEQYF. CDR3 bases: TGCGCCAGCAGCCGAGACAGCAGAACCTACGAGCAGTACTTC.

Comments on this clonotype: This may be a read error: a much more frequent sequence differs by one nucleotide. V usage is TRBV20-1 and J usage is TRBJ2-7; 7 bases match TRBD2. CDR3 length: 13 amino acids. The germline V gene encodes CDR1 DFQATT and CDR2 SNEGSKA (reference sequence). The CDR3, as DNA: TGCAGTGCGCTCAGCGGGAACTTCTACGGGCAGTACTTC. Protein sequence: CSALSGNFYGQYF.

The sample holds a few counts of this clonotype. V usage is TRBV11-2 and J usage is TRBJ2-2; D may correspond to TRBD1 or TRBD2 (5 bases each). The V and J ends lost 4 bases and 6 bases respectively, with 9 bases between them. The CDR3 has 13 residues. Germline lookup yields CDR1 SGHAT and CDR2 FQNNGV. CDR3 nucleotides: TGTGCCAGCAGCTCCCTGGGACCCGGGGAGCTGTTTTTT. Translated: CASSSLGPGELFF.

The chain couples TRBV30 to TRBJ2-7; D may be TRBD1 or TRBD2 (5 bases each). This CDR3 region has 15 residues. Germline loops: CDR1 GTSNPN, CDR2 SVGIG (reference sequence). V gave up 5 bases and J gave up 3 bases, with 20 bases separating them. In DNA, the CDR3 is TGTGCCTGGTGTGGGGAGACAGCAGGGATCTACGAGCAGTACTTC. Encoded protein: CAWCGETAGIYEQYF.

This sequence joins TRBV4-1 and TRBJ2-7; 12 bases map to TRBD2. The CDR3 covers 16 residues. Per the germline V gene, CDR1 is MGHRA and CDR2 is YSYEKL. Unmatched junction bases numbered 6, after V lost 2 bases and J lost 4 bases. CDR3 region: CASSQRLAGVVYEQYF. As DNA, the CDR3 is TGCGCCAGCAGCCAACGACTAGCGGGAGTAGTATACGAGCAGTACTTC.

This rearrangement joins TRBV11-2 to TRBJ1-3; no clear D. CDR3 length: 15 residues. Germline CDR1 is SGHAT and CDR2 is FQNNGV. Trimming removed 3 bases at V and 4 bases at J, with 13 bases between. The CDR3 sequence is CASSFARAAGNTIYF. CDR3 DNA sequence: TGTGCCAGCAGCTTCGCCCGGGCTGCGGGAAACACCATATATTTT.

Ten or more counts support this clonotype. The chain combines TRBV7-9 with TRBJ2-7, with D possibly matching TRBD1 (5 bases). This CDR3 contains 16 residues. Per germline, CDR1 SEHNR and CDR2 FQNEAQ (reference sequence). V dropped 4 bases and J dropped 2 bases, with 18 bases sitting between them. This CDR3 reads CASSSIDRYTPYEQYF. The CDR3 DNA sequence: TGTGCCAGCAGCTCTATCGACAGATATACCCCCTACGAGCAGTACTTC.

CDR3 in DNA: TGTGCCAGCAGCCAAACCCAAACAGGGGATACTGAAGCTTTCTTT. Its protein is CASSQTQTGDTEAFF. The chain recombines TRBV3-1 with TRBJ1-1; 7 positions agree with TRBD1. J gave up 5 bases and V 2 bases, and 8 bases lay outside the gene matches. Germline values: CDR1 LGHDT, CDR2 YNNKEL (reference sequence). The CDR3 spans 15 residues.

V usage is TRBV19 and J usage is TRBJ1-2; no clear D gene. This CDR3 region has 12 residues. The V end was cut by 7 bases, the J end by 6 bases, with 12 bases between. Germline CDR1 reads LNHDA; CDR2 reads SQIVND (reference sequence). The CDR3 region is CASTARVHGYTF. CDR3 bases: TGTGCCAGTACAGCGAGAGTCCATGGCTACACCTTC.

This clonotype was seen repeatedly, ten times or more. V is TRBV5-1 and J is TRBJ2-3, with D tentatively TRBD1 (6 bases). V was pared by 0 bases and J by 2 bases, with 13 bases between. Germline assignment: CDR1 SGHRS and CDR2 YFSETQ. The CDR3 contains 16 residues. CDR3 nucleotide sequence: TGCGCCAGCAGCTTGGCGATAGGGGGACCCACAGATACGCAGTATTTT. It is translated as CASSLAIGGPTDTQYF.

The chain links TRBV7-8 to TRBJ2-7; D might be TRBD1 (6 bases). CDR1 SGHVS and CDR2 FQNEAQ come from the germline V gene. V was pared by 5 bases and J by 3 bases, with 26 bases between. The CDR3 length is 18 residues. The CDR3 loop reads CASSRRGQGTSVVYEQYF. The CDR3 region has the DNA TGTGCCAGCAGCCGACGAGGGCAGGGGACGTCTGTGGTCTACGAGCAGTACTTC.

This clonotype was recorded many times. The chain is built from TRBV30 and TRBJ1-3; tentative D call: TRBD1 (5 bases). Per germline, CDR1 GTSNPN and CDR2 SVGIG (reference sequence). V was shortened by 4 bases and J by 2 bases, with 12 bases between the two germline ends. The CDR3 covers 14 residues. The CDR3, as DNA: TGTGCCTGGATTTGGCAGGGCACTGGAAACACCATATATTTT. Protein: CAWIWQGTGNTIYF.

This clonotype was detected only a few times. The chain recombines TRBV4-1 with TRBJ2-3; maybe TRBD1 (6 bases). The CDR3 covers 16 residues. Trimming shortened V by 4 bases and J by 1 base, and 15 bases separated the two germline ends. The germline V gene encodes CDR1 MGHRA and CDR2 YSYEKL. CDR3 region: CASSPWGQSGTDTQYF. DNA of the CDR3: TGCGCCAGCAGCCCGTGGGGGCAGAGCGGCACAGATACGCAGTATTTT.

This clonotype was seen a handful of times. The chain carries TRBV24-1 and TRBJ2-1; either TRBD1 or TRBD2 may supply D (5 bases each). Germline assignment: CDR1 KGHDR and CDR2 SFDVKD. CDR3 length: 13 amino acids. V was trimmed by 4 bases and J by 10 bases, leaving 13 bases between them. The CDR3 DNA is TGTGCCACCAGTGACCCCCGGGGCTCGGAGCAGTTCTTC. Its translation: CATSDPRGSEQFF.

Concerning this clonotype: Just one base apart from a much larger clone, this may be a read error. V is TRBV12-3 or TRBV12-4 and J is TRBJ2-4, with unresolved D. The CDR3 has 12 residues. The CDR3: CASSLAENTQYF. The CDR3 coding sequence is TGTGCCAGCAGTTTAGCTGAAAACACTCAGTACTTC.

This clonotype was found many times. A read error may explain this, as a much larger clone is one base away. The gene calls are TRBV28 and TRBJ2-7; no firm D call. Trimming shortened V by 5 bases and J by 0 bases, and 17 bases separated the two germline ends. This CDR3 contains 16 residues. CDR1 is MDHEN and CDR2 is SYDVKM in the germline V gene. The CDR3 loop reads CASSATEIGSSYEQYF. The CDR3 coding sequence is TGTGCCAGCAGTGCCACAGAGATTGGAAGCTCCTACGAGCAGTACTTC. The full variable domain, with the rest looked up from reference TRBV28 and TRBJ2-7, is DVKVTQSSRYLVKRTGEKVFLECVQDMDHENMFWYRQDPGLGLRLIYFSYDVKMKEKGDIPEGYSVSREKKERFSLILESASTNQTSMYLCASSATEIGSSYEQYFGPGTRLTVT.

This clonotype has only a few counts. This chain links TRBV6-1 with TRBJ1-5; TRBD1 agrees at 12 bases. Trimming cost V 3 bases and J 15 bases; bases outside gene matches: 18. Germline loops: CDR1 MNHNS, CDR2 SASEGT. The CDR3 is 17 residues long. The CDR3 reads CASSDLYRDRGLPIPHF. The DNA of the CDR3 is TGTGCCAGCAGTGACCTATACCGGGACAGGGGGCTCCCAATCCCGCATTTT.

This clonotype was counted only a few times. The rearrangement joins TRBV6-1 to TRBJ2-1, with D possibly TRBD1 on 5 matching bases. V was shortened by 5 bases and J by 12 bases, with 11 bases between the two germline ends. Germline lookup yields CDR1 MNHNS and CDR2 SASEGT. The CDR3 sequence is 11 residues long. CDR3 loop: CASSSGFGQFF. As DNA, the CDR3 is TGTGCCAGCAGTTCAGGGTTCGGGCAGTTCTTC.

This clonotype has ten or more counts. This chain links TRBV7-9 with TRBJ2-2, with 8 bases that match TRBD2. The CDR3 is 18 amino acids. Germline V lookup: CDR1 SEHNR, CDR2 FQNEAQ (reference sequence). V lost 0 bases and J lost 11; bases outside the gene matches: 17. The DNA of the CDR3 is TGTGCCAGCAGCTTAGCGGCAGACGGGAGGGCCCCCGCAGGAGAGCTGTTTTTT. Residues: CASSLAADGRAPAGELFF.

The table lists this clonotype with many counts. The rearrangement uses TRBV13 and TRBJ2-1; TRBD2 matches 9 bases. Germline assignment: CDR1 PRHDT and CDR2 FYEKMQ (reference sequence). The CDR3 has 14 residues. J lost 5 bases, V lost 2 bases, and 1 base had no gene match. The CDR3 coding sequence is TGTGCCAGCAGCTTACCTAGCGGGAACAATGAGCAGTTCTTC. Amino acid sequence: CASSLPSGNNEQFF.

For this clonotype: This may arise from a read error, as a much more abundant clone is one base away. The chain links TRBV28 to TRBJ2-3; D might be TRBD1 (6 bases). Germline CDR1 and CDR2: MDHEN and SYDVKM. Trimming took 8 bases from V and 11 from J, leaving 26 bases between them. There are 15 residues in the CDR3. The CDR3 bases are TGTGCCAGCTCGATGACCGGGACATCGCAGATAGTGCAGTATTTT. It translates to CASSMTGTSQIVQYF.

V gene TRBV7-3 combines with J gene TRBJ2-1, with TRBD2 identical over 8 bases. The J segment lost 7 bases and the V segment lost 7 bases, leaving 12 bases of the junction unmatched. The CDR3 sequence is 15 residues long. Germline V lookup: CDR1 SGHTA, CDR2 FQGTGA. The CDR3 sequence is CASTLLTSAMNEQFF. The CDR3, as DNA: TGTGCCAGCACCCTCCTGACTAGCGCTATGAATGAGCAGTTCTTC.

This clonotype occurred a few times. The chain employs TRBV18 and TRBJ2-7; D is uncertain. The CDR3 covers 13 residues. V lost 1 base and J 2 bases, leaving 6 bases between the germline ends. Germline loops: CDR1 KGHSH, CDR2 LQKENI. The CDR3 coding sequence is TGTGCCAGCTCACCACGAGACCCCTACGAGCAGTACTTC. Translated: CASSPRDPYEQYF.

The chain joins TRBV7-2 to TRBJ1-3; no clear D. The CDR3 runs 15 residues. From germline, CDR1 is SGHTA and CDR2 FQGNSA. V lost 5 bases and J lost 0, with 11 bases in between. CDR3 loop: CASSRRMASGNTIYF. CDR3 DNA sequence: TGTGCCAGCAGCCGACGGATGGCCTCTGGAAACACCATATATTTT.

This rearrangement joins TRBV29-1 to TRBJ2-7, with 8 bases matching TRBD2. The CDR3 runs 13 residues. Germline assignment: CDR1 SQVTM and CDR2 ANQGSEA. Trimming at V came to 7 bases and at J to 4 bases, leaving 9 bases not matched to a gene. The CDR3, as DNA: TGCAGCGCCCTGGGTAGCGGGATTTACGAGCAGTACTTC. Protein product: CSALGSGIYEQYF.

This clonotype was found many times. This chain connects TRBV6-2 or TRBV6-3 to TRBJ1-1, with TRBD1 as a possible D gene (5 bases). The CDR3 has 13 residues. V was cut by 6 bases and J by 7 bases, with 15 bases left in between. Per the germline V gene, CDR1 is MNHEY and CDR2 is SVGEGT. CDR3 DNA sequence: TGTGCCAGCAGGAGTGTGGGACGGGGTGAAGCTTTCTTT. Its protein product is CASRSVGRGEAFF.

This clonotype was found many times. In DNA, the CDR3 is TGTGCCAGCAGCCGAGGGACTAGCGTAGATGAGCAGTTCTTC. This encodes CASSRGTSVDEQFF. The V gene is TRBV3-1, the J gene TRBJ2-1, with 10 bases lining up with TRBD2. Per germline, CDR1 LGHDT and CDR2 YNNKEL (reference sequence). V trimming: 4 bases; J trimming: 8 bases; junction bases outside the gene matches: 5. The CDR3 consists of 14 residues.